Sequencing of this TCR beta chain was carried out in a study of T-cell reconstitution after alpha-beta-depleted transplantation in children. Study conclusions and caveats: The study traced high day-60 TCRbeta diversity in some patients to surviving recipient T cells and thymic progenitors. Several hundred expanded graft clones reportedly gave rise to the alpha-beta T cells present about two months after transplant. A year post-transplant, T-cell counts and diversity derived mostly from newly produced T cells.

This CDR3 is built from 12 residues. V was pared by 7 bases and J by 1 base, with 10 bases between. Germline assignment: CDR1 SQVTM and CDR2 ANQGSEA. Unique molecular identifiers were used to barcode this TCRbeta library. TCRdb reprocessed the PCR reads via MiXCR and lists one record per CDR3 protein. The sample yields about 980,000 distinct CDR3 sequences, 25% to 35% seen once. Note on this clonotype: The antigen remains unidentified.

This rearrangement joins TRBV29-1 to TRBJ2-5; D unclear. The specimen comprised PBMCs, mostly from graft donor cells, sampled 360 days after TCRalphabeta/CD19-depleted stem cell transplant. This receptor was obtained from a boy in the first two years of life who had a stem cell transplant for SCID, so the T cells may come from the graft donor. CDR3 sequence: CSGCEPQETQYF. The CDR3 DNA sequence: TGCAGCGGCTGCGAGCCCCAAGAGACCCAGTACTTC.